A single sample is the source of the 9 T cell receptor gamma chains below, sequenced in a study of human gamma delta and Vdelta1 T cells. TCRdb redid the clone calls on the PCR reads with CATT. The data show roughly 3,900 gamma-chain clones, with 16% seen just once and around 7% held by the top ten. No antigen has been assigned to these receptors. Material: Vdelta1 gamma-delta T cells from blood grown in culture (DOT cells). Receptor source: a human donor in good health.

By share of the sample, this clone is medium-sized (0.01 to 0.1%). V is TRGV2 and J is TRGJ1 or TRGJ2. This CDR3 region has 14 residues. The junction had 6 bases not matched to a gene; V was cut back by 2 bases and J by 2 bases. Germline values: CDR1 EGSNGY, CDR2 YDSYNSKV. The CDR3 loop is CATWDADHYYKKLF. The CDR3 coding sequence is TGTGCCACCTGGGACGCGGATCATTATTATAAGAAACTCTTT.

This clone was found a few times. This chain connects TRGV4 to TRGJ1 or TRGJ2. Looked up from germline, CDR1 is EGSTGY and CDR2 is YDSYTSSV. The J segment lost 5 bases and the V segment lost 0 bases, leaving 4 bases of the junction unmatched. The CDR3 consists of 13 residues. The CDR3 region has the DNA TGTGCCACCTGGGATGGGCGGGATTATAAGAAACTCTTT. Its protein is CATWDGRDYKKLF.

This clone is categorized as large. The chain recombines TRGV5 with TRGJ1 or TRGJ2. With V trimmed by 0 bases and J by 5 bases, 1 base remained unmatched. The CDR3 sequence is 12 residues long. Germline CDR1 is VINAFY and CDR2 is YDVSNSKD. CDR3 nucleotide sequence: TGTGCCACCTGGGACAGGCATTATAAGAAACTCTTT. This encodes CATWDRHYKKLF.

In regard to this clone: The junction does not match germline at one end; this may be a read error. Other DNA sequences in the sample encode the same CDR3. The V and J genes are TRGV4 and TRGJ1 or TRGJ2. This CDR3 is built from 13 residues. In germline, CDR1 is EGSTGY, CDR2 YDSYTSSV. The CDR3 DNA follows: TGTGCCACCTGGGATTTTTGGTATTATAAGAAGCTCTTT. Translating it yields CATWDFWYYKKLF.

By share, this clone ranks as medium-sized (0.01 to 0.1%). The same CDR3 also results from other DNA sequences found in this sample. This chain links TRGV2 with TRGJ1 or TRGJ2. The V gene's germline CDR1 is EGSNGY and CDR2 YDSYNSKV. Trimming removed 0 bases from V and 8 bases from J; junction bases left unmatched: 1. CDR3 length: 11 amino acids. The CDR3 sequence is CATWDGNKKLF. DNA of the CDR3: TGTGCCACCTGGGACGGGAATAAGAAACTCTTT.

As regards this clone: A read error is possible here, since a much larger clone lies one base away. The chain links TRGV4 to TRGJ1 or TRGJ2. CDR1 and CDR2 (germline): EGSTGY, YDSYTSSV. After removal of 4 bases from V and 0 bases from J, the junction contained 12 bases not matched to a gene. The CDR3 totals 16 residues. CDR3 sequence reads: CATWDHIPPNYYKKLF. CDR3 sequence (DNA): TGTGCCACCTGGGACCATATTCCCCCGAATTATTATAAGAAACTCTTT.

This clone was picked up a small number of times. The V gene is TRGV4, the J gene TRGJ1 or TRGJ2. The CDR3 has 10 residues. V lost 8 bases, J lost 8 bases, and 6 bases stayed unmatched. Germline V gives CDR1 EGSTGY, CDR2 YDSYTSSV. The CDR3 region is CATLENKKLF. The CDR3 nucleotides are TGTGCCACCTTGGAGAATAAGAAACTCTTT.

This clone occurred a few times. The chain links TRGV10 to TRGJ1 or TRGJ2. TRGV10 is identified as an open reading frame with a role that is uncertain. The J segment lost 8 bases and the V segment lost 8 bases, leaving 19 bases of the junction unmatched. The CDR3 extends over 15 amino acids. The CDR3 nucleotides read TGTGCTGCGTGGGATTATAAGTATAGGTTGGATAAGAAACTCTTT. Its translation: CAAWDYKYRLDKKLF.

The chain has TRGV3 and TRGJ1 or TRGJ2. This CDR3 comprises 11 residues. After removal of 3 bases from V and 11 bases from J, the junction contained 7 bases not matched to a gene. Germline loops: CDR1 VTNTFY, CDR2 YDVSTARD (reference sequence). The CDR3 spells CATWDGTEKLF. DNA of the CDR3: TGTGCCACCTGGGACGGAACTGAGAAACTCTTT.